The sequence of this T cell receptor (beta chain) was determined in a study of T cell changes during pregnancy in multiple sclerosis. Repertoires were generated with immunoSEQ multiplex PCR, while TCRdb's copy carries only in-frame clones and drops some. The sample shows 50,000 or so clones, 85% to 95% of them seen only once. The CDR3 length is 14 residues. V shed 2 bases and J shed 7 bases, with 11 bases lying between them. Germline CDR1 and CDR2: LNHNV and YYDKDF (reference sequence). This TCR was sampled from a female donor with multiple sclerosis, enrolled in a pregnancy study. The material sequenced was CD4+ T cells from peripheral blood mononuclear cells, taken in the third trimester of pregnancy. This chain uses TRBV15 with TRBJ2-2; D not certain. The chain's CDR3 is CATSRSVADGELFF. In DNA form, the CDR3 reads TGTGCCACCAGCAGATCCGTCGCGGACGGGGAGCTGTTTTTT.